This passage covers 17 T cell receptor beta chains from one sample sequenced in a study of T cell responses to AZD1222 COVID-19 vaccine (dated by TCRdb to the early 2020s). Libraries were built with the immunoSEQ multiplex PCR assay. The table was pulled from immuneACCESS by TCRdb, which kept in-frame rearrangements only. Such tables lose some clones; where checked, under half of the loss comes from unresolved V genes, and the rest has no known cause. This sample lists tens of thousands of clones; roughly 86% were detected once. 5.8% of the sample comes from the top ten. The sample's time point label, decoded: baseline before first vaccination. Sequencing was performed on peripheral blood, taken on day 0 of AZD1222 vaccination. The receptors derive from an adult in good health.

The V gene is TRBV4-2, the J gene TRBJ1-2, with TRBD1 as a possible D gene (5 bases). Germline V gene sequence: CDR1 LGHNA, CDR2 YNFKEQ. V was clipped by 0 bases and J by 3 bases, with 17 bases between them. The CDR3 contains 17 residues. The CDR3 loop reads CASSQDPGEGTDYGYTF. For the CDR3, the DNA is TGTGCCAGCAGCCAAGATCCCGGGGAGGGGACTGACTATGGCTACACCTTC.

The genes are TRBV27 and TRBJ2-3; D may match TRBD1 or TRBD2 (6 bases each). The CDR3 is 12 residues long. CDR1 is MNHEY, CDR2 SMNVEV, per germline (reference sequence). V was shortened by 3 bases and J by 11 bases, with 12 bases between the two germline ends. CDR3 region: CASSLGGRQQYF. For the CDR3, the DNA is TGTGCCAGCAGTTTGGGGGGCAGACAGCAGTATTTT.

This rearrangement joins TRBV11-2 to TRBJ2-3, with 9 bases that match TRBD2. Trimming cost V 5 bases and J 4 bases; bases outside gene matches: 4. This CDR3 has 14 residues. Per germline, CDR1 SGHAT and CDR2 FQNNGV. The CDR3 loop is CASSISGSPDTQYF. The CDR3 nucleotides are TGTGCCAGCAGCATTAGCGGGAGTCCAGATACGCAGTATTTT. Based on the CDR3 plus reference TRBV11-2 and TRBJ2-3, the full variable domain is EAGVAQSPRYKIIEKRQSVAFWCNPISGHATLYWYQQILGQGPKLLIQFQNNGVVDDSQLPKDRFSAERLKGVDSTLKIQPAKLEDSAVYLCASSISGSPDTQYFGPGTRLTVL.

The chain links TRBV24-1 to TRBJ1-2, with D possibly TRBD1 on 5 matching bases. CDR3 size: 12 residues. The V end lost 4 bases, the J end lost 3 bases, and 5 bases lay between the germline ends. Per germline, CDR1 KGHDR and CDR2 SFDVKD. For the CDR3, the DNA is TGTGCCACCAGTGAAGGGGACTATGGCTACACCTTC. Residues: CATSEGDYGYTF.

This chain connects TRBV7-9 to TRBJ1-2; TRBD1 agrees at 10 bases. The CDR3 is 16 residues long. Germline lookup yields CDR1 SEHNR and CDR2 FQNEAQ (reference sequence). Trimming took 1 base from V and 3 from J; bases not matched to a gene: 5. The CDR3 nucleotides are TGTGCCAGCAGCTTAGGGACAGGGGGAAATCACTATGGCTACACCTTC. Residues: CASSLGTGGNHYGYTF.

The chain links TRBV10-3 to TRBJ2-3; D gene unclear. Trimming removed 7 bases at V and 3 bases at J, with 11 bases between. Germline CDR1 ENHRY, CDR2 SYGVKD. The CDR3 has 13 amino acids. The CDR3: CAITFGLTDTQYF. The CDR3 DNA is TGTGCCATCACGTTCGGCTTGACAGATACGCAGTATTTT.

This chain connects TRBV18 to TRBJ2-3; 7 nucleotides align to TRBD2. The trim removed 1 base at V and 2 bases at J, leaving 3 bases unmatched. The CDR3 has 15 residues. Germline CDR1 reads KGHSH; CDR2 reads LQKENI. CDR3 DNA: TGTGCCAGCTCACCACTGGCGGGAGACACAGATACGCAGTATTTT. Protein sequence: CASSPLAGDTDTQYF.

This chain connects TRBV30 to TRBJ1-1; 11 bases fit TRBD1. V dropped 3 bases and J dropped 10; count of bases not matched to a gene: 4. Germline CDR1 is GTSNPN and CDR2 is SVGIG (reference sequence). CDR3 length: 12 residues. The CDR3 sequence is CAWSVGQGVAFF. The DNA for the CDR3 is TGTGCCTGGAGCGTGGGACAGGGGGTAGCTTTCTTT.

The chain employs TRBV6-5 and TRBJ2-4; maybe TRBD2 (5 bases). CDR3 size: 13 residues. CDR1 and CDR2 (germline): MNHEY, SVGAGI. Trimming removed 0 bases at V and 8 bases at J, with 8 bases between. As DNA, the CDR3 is TGTGCCAGCAGTTACTCCACGGAGGACATTCAGTACTTC. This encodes CASSYSTEDIQYF.

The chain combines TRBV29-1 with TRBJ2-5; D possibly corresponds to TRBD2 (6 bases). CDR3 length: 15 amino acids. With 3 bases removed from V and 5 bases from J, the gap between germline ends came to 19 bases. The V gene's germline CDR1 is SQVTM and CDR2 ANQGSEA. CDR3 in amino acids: CSVDQRGDGFETQYF. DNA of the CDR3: TGCAGCGTTGATCAGCGCGGGGATGGGTTCGAGACCCAGTACTTC.

CDR3 bases: TGTGCCAGCAGCTTAGACGCCCCAGATACGCAGTATTTT. The encoded protein is CASSLDAPDTQYF. The chain uses TRBV7-8 and TRBJ2-3, with D unclear. Trimming removed 1 base at V and 4 bases at J, with 6 bases between. CDR1 is SGHVS and CDR2 is FQNEAQ in the germline V gene. This CDR3 has 13 residues.

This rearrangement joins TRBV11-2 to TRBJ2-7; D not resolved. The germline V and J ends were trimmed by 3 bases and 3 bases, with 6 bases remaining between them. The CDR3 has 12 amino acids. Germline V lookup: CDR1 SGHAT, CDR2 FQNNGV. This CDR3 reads CASSFGGYEQYF. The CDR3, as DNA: TGTGCCAGCAGCTTTGGTGGCTACGAGCAGTACTTC. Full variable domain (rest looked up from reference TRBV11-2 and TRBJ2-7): EAGVAQSPRYKIIEKRQSVAFWCNPISGHATLYWYQQILGQGPKLLIQFQNNGVVDDSQLPKDRFSAERLKGVDSTLKIQPAKLEDSAVYLCASSFGGYEQYFGPGTRLTVT.

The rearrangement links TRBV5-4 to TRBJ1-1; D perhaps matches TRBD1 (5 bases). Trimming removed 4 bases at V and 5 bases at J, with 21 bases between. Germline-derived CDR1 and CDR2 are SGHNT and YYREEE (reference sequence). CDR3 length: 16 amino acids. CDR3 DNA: TGTGCCAGCAGCCCGGTGGGGGTTATTGGTCGGACTGAAGCTTTCTTT. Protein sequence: CASSPVGVIGRTEAFF. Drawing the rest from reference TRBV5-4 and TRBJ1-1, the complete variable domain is ETGVTQSPTHLIKTRGQQVTLRCSSQSGHNTVSWYQQALGQGPQFIFQYYREEENGRGNFPPRFSGLQFPNYSSELNVNALELDDSALYLCASSPVGVIGRTEAFFGQGTRLTVV.

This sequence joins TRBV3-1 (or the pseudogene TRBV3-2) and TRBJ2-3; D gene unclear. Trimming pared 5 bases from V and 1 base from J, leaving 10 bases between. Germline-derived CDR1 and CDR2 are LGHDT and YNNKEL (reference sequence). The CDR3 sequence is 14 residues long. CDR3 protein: CASSASSGTDTQYF. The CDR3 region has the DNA TGTGCCAGCAGCGCATCTTCGGGCACAGATACGCAGTATTTT.

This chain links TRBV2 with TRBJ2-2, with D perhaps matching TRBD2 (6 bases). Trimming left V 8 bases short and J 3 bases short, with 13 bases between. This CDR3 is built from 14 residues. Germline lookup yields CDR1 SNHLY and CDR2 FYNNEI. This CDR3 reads CASRERHYTGELFF. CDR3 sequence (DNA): TGTGCCAGCCGGGAGCGACATTACACCGGGGAGCTGTTTTTT.

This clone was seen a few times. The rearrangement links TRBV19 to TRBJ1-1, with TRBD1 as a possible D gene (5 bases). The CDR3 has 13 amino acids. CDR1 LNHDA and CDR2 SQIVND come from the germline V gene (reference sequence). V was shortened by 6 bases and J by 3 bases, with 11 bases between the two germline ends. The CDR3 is CASRQQGDTEAFF. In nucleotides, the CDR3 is TGTGCCAGTAGGCAGCAGGGAGACACTGAAGCTTTCTTT. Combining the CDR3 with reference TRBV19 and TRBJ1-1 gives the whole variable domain DGGITQSPKYLFRKEGQNVTLSCEQNLNHDAMYWYRQDPGQGLRLIYYSQIVNDFQKGDIAEGYSVSREKKESFPLTVTSAQKNPTAFYLCASRQQGDTEAFFGQGTRLTVV.

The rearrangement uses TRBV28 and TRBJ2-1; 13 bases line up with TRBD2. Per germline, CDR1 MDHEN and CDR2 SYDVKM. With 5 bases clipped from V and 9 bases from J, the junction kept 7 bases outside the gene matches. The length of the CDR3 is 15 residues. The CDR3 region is CASSATSGRTSEQFF. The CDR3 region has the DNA TGTGCCAGCAGTGCGACTAGCGGGAGGACATCTGAGCAGTTCTTC.